This T cell receptor beta chain was recovered during a study of CXCR3-negative and CXCR3-positive naive CD8 T cells (dated by TCRdb to about 2019). In the study overall: In total, some 130 million TRB reads were obtained, corresponding to roughly 1.5 +/- 0.3 million reads per library. Diversity and physicochemical repertoire analyses were performed on 11 donors pooled from two independent experiments. TRBV-TRBJ cluster analysis included naive subsets from a handful of donors and memory cells from 3 donors. What the work shows at the level of the full study, not this receptor alone: Because surface CD5, which is linked to self-reactivity in mice, was comparable between the naive subsets, TCR interaction strength was also inferred from the physicochemical properties of TRB CDR3s. TRBV-TRBJ usage was similar between naive CXCR3-negative and CXCR3-positive cells from the same donor, while memory cells showed distinct patterns. Comparably high repertoire diversity was found in both naive subsets, whereas much lower repertoire diversity was found in memory CD8+ T cells. CXCR3 expression partially decreased after cryopreservation, so most assays used freshly isolated PBMCs.

CDR1 and CDR2 (SQVTM, ANQGSEA) derive from the germline V gene. From the cysteine up to the phenylalanine, the CDR3 has a length of 19 residues. This entry has no DNA. Comments on this clonotype: What antigen it recognizes has not been identified.

Sequencing took place on a NextSeq 550. The Human TCR Profiling Kit (MiLaboratory) was used to make UMI-labeled 5' RACE TRB cDNA libraries. cDNA synthesis used the entire amount of extracted RNA, and PCR amplification then used the entire amount of cDNA produced. Libraries were prepared in parallel using an identical number of PCR cycles. As for the original processing: With a minimum of two reads required per UMI, MIGEC and MiXCR pulled out about 50,000 +/- 10,000 unique UMI-labeled TRB cDNA molecules from each library. An average of roughly 40,000 +/- 10,000 functional in-frame TRB CDR3 nucleotide clonotypes without stop codons was found per library. After downsampling to 5000 UMI-labeled TRB molecules per sample, diversity metrics such as normalized Shannon-Wiener and Chao1 were calculated in VDJtools. Clonotype-size-weighted physicochemical properties of the central five CDR3 residues (interaction energy, strength, volume and Kidera factor 4) were computed in VDJtools. After reprocessing by TCRdb, each CDR3 protein sequence is one entry, and no DNA is given. TCRdb assigned the V and J calls; the authors' analysis was not used. The sample's own table lists 30,000 to 40,000 distinct CDR3 sequences. Of the sample, 14% falls within the top ten clones.

For every CD8+ T cell subset, a few hundred thousand cells were flow-sorted straight into RLT lysis buffer, and each subset was sorted in triplicate. Standard density gradient centrifugation was used to isolate peripheral blood mononuclear cells from buffy coats. An RNeasy Mini Kit was used to extract total RNA from the sorted cells. The specimen was memory CD8+ T cells from blood. The cell subset or site label, read with the paper, signifies: conventional CD8+ memory T cells (TMEM), sorted as controls. Recombination linked TRBV29-1 to TRBJ2-2; TCRdb outputs TRBD2, but without DNA this stays unchecked. This TCR was sampled from a human donor in good health. Some clones in this sample may be carry-over from other donors' samples. The CDR3 protein: CSAANPGPGLAEGTGELFF.